Listed below are T cell receptor beta chains from one sample, sequenced in a study of blood T cell repertoires in COVID-19. The protocol was immunoSEQ multiplex PCR, while the TCRdb copy is restricted to in-frame clones and leaves out a portion. The table shows fewer than 250,000 clones, with about 92% occurring only once. The sequenced sample consisted of peripheral blood. The receptors come from a young man with acute or convalescent COVID-19. The conserved cysteine and the conserved F or W are not part of the CDR3 here. Fields, in order: V gene, clone size, J gene, D gene, CDR3 protein. A D gene is named only where the DNA matches it firmly. Clone size appears in some rows only: once, few, many, or a class for an expanded clone.

v_call: TRBV28
clone_size: once
j_call: TRBJ1-2
d_call: TRBD1
cdr3_aa: ASSRSPTGINT

v_call: TRBV19
clone_size: NA
j_call: TRBJ1-5
d_call: NA
cdr3_aa: ASSRPLSGVSNQPQH

v_call: TRBV7-9
clone_size: NA
j_call: TRBJ2-6
d_call: NA
cdr3_aa: ASSFLGVLT

v_call: TRBV5-4
clone_size: NA
j_call: TRBJ2-6
d_call: NA
cdr3_aa: ASSFPGAPSGANVLT

v_call: TRBV7-6
clone_size: NA
j_call: TRBJ1-1
d_call: NA
cdr3_aa: ASSLTPGNTEAF

v_call: TRBV7-2
clone_size: NA
j_call: TRBJ2-7
d_call: NA
cdr3_aa: ASSLQTNYEQY

v_call: TRBV28
clone_size: NA
j_call: TRBJ1-2
d_call: TRBD1
cdr3_aa: ASSASWDRPNNYGYT

v_call: TRBV24-1
clone_size: NA
j_call: TRBJ2-1
d_call: TRBD2
cdr3_aa: ATSSELAGEQF

v_call: TRBV19
clone_size: NA
j_call: TRBJ1-4
d_call: NA
cdr3_aa: ASSIVMPGEKLF

v_call: TRBV27
clone_size: NA
j_call: TRBJ2-2
d_call: TRBD2
cdr3_aa: ASSLSGGRADTGELF

v_call: TRBV11-2
clone_size: NA
j_call: TRBJ2-5
d_call: TRBD1
cdr3_aa: ASRVTGGFQY

v_call: TRBV5-5
clone_size: NA
j_call: TRBJ1-2
d_call: NA
cdr3_aa: ASIFDRRIANYGYT

v_call: TRBV6-1
clone_size: NA
j_call: TRBJ2-5
d_call: NA
cdr3_aa: ASSALGGLSTSETQY

v_call: TRBV5-1
clone_size: NA
j_call: TRBJ1-3
d_call: TRBD1
cdr3_aa: ASSPWTGGSGNTIY

v_call: TRBV7-3
clone_size: NA
j_call: TRBJ2-3
d_call: TRBD2
cdr3_aa: ASSSLAGGFGTQY

v_call: TRBV19
clone_size: NA
j_call: TRBJ2-3
d_call: NA
cdr3_aa: ASSNRGYTDTQY

v_call: TRBV18
clone_size: NA
j_call: TRBJ1-5
d_call: TRBD1
cdr3_aa: ASSPNRGDQPQH

v_call: TRBV28
clone_size: NA
j_call: TRBJ2-7
d_call: NA
cdr3_aa: ASSSRGFAFRVDEQY

v_call: TRBV27
clone_size: NA
j_call: TRBJ1-5
d_call: NA
cdr3_aa: ASSLAGADQPQH

v_call: TRBV29-1
clone_size: NA
j_call: TRBJ1-2
d_call: NA
cdr3_aa: SVELQGRSYT

v_call: TRBV6-5
clone_size: NA
j_call: TRBJ2-7
d_call: TRBD1
cdr3_aa: ASSPWDRVYEQY

v_call: TRBV14
clone_size: NA
j_call: TRBJ2-5
d_call: TRBD1
cdr3_aa: ASSQDAGGETQY

v_call: TRBV6-1
clone_size: NA
j_call: TRBJ1-1
d_call: NA
cdr3_aa: ASSEWQGFTEAF

v_call: TRBV6-5
clone_size: NA
j_call: TRBJ1-5
d_call: NA
cdr3_aa: ASSYGLTGNQPQH

v_call: TRBV27
clone_size: NA
j_call: TRBJ2-7
d_call: TRBD1
cdr3_aa: ASSLYLGTGSPEQY

v_call: TRBV5-1
clone_size: NA
j_call: TRBJ1-1
d_call: NA
cdr3_aa: ASSLKTVNTEAF